This T cell receptor beta chain was observed in a study of regulatory T cells in long-lasting Graves disease (dated by TCRdb to about 2021). For the study in its entirety: Persistent Graves' disease was defined as persistently positive TSH receptor autoantibodies together with antithyroid drug treatment for over 5 years. In the clinical cohort, patients with persistent Graves' disease had used antithyroid drugs for an average of roughly ten years. The study was conducted in China and was registered as a clinical trial. TCR sequencing covered around 13 persistent and approximately 20 newly diagnosed Graves' disease patients, approximately 33 samples in total. Peripheral blood TCR sequencing and RNA sequencing compared persistent Graves' disease patients with newly diagnosed Graves' disease patients. Study-level results and caveats: The authors noted that the small sample size was a limitation that may lower accuracy. Persistent patients shared more public clonotypes among themselves (2,741) than newly diagnosed patients did (about 1,000). Peripheral blood alone was examined, since thyroid tissue, which constituted the primary lesion, could not be accessed. Sequencing and analysis were restricted to the TCR beta chain. Compared with newly diagnosed patients, persistent Graves' disease patients had lower TCR Shannon entropy and fewer highly expanded clones, which suggests clonal expansion.

This clonotype was counted many times. Which antigen it targets is not known. Base quality data are lacking; no much larger clone is found one base away. The intended sense of this specimen's time point label: persistent/refractory GD, antithyroid drugs over 5 years with positive TRAb. RNA was extracted from PBMCs in TRIzol for both TCR sequencing and RNA sequencing. Graves' disease was diagnosed according to American Thyroid Association guidelines. The patients came from an endocrinology department in Xi'an, China. Each patient gave approximately 10 milliliters of peripheral blood, collected in an EDTA anticoagulant tube. Ficoll Paque Plus density gradient separation was used to isolate PBMCs, and no further T cell sorting was performed. An Agilent 2100 Bioanalyzer and agarose gel were used to check RNA quality, while a NanoDrop 2000 measured RNA concentration. The library relied on multiplex PCR. For sequencing, an Illumina HiSeq 4000 was employed. iRepertoire HTBI primers and Arm-PCR amplification of CDR3 regions were used to construct TCR beta libraries. PCR products were gel purified before sequencing. The published analysis was carried out like this. Gene usage analysis of CDR3 amino acid clonotypes relied on the approximately 62 TRBV and around 13 TRBJ segments identified across samples. COPE and FqMerger were used to merge filtered high-quality paired reads into contigs. BLAST was used to align contigs to IMGT TRBV, TRBD and TRBJ reference genes, and CDR3 was defined according to IMGT. Highly expanded clones were defined as clonotypes with a frequency above 0.1%. Shannon entropy served as the measure of repertoire diversity, while the Gini coefficient captured V-J evenness. Clonotypes shared by more than one individual were considered public. TCRdb cleaned the public reads at Q25 with fastp, built clones with MiXCR and kept in-frame beta chains. Every distinct CDR3 protein forms one entry, paired with its most common genes and DNA. In this record, the V and J calls reflect TCRdb's handling and not the investigators' own analysis. This sample holds approximately 400,000 distinct CDR3 sequences; roughly 25% were observed only once. Together, the top ten hold around 30% of the sample.

Sample: peripheral blood mononuclear cells (PBMCs), taken when the disease was refractory, from a patient treated with antithyroid drugs. This clonotype was sampled from a woman aged 40 to 50 with Graves disease. Donor details come from another sample of the same person, matched by shared clones.

The CDR3 loop reads CASSLRAWDTIYF. The DNA sequence is given as TGTGCCAGCAGCCTCCGGGCCTGGGACACCATATATTTT. The chain was built from TRBV12-3 or TRBV12-4 and TRBJ1-3, with an unclear D gene assignment. The CDR3, cysteine through phenylalanine, is 13 amino acids long. Only the CDR3 part of the read is kept: 39 bases, read in frame from the first base. V lost 6 bases and J lost 8 bases; the stretch between them is 14 bases long.